The clone carrying this TCR beta chain was counted many times. Its antigen is still unknown. The record originates from a study of early T cells in non-severe SARS-CoV-2 infection. About the study: Bulk RNA from unsorted whole blood was sequenced; chains were unpaired.

The TCR library protocol was used to attach unique molecular identifiers. These identifiers were attached to individual cDNA molecules. TCRdb itself ran the 5' RACE reads through MiXCR, one entry per CDR3 protein. Among 20,000 to 25,000 distinct CDR3 sequences listed, about 5.3% were seen once. Study observations and caveats: Matches to VDJdb favored anti-spike CD8 responses and missed private and CD4 specificities.

Trimming at V came to 3 bases and at J to 6 bases, leaving 9 bases not matched to a gene. This CDR3 region has 14 residues. Per germline, CDR1 DFQATT and CDR2 SNEGSKA (reference sequence). Sample: whole blood. The chain couples TRBV20-1 to TRBJ2-7; 9 bases are a match to TRBD2. The clonotype originates from an adult who was a healthcare worker with PCR-confirmed SARS-CoV-2 infection or an uninfected control (not recorded which). The CDR3 loop reads CSARAGGPLGEQYV. DNA of the CDR3: TGCAGTGCTAGGGCGGGAGGGCCTTTAGGCGAGCAGTACGTC.